The 14 T cell receptor beta chains in this list originate from one sample, sequenced in a study of CD8 T cells in ankylosing spondylitis. TCRdb re-derived calls from the 5' RACE reads in MiXCR, one entry per CDR3 protein. Of some 7,000 distinct CDR3 sequences listed, about 3% are singletons. The specimen was blood, either unsorted or a sorted T cell fraction (not recorded which). Source of these receptors: a female donor with ankylosing spondylitis or in good health (not recorded which).

This clonotype was observed at least ten times. The genes are TRBV9 and TRBJ2-7, with D perhaps assigned TRBD1 or TRBD2 (5 bases each). With 2 bases removed from V and 1 base from J, the gap between germline ends came to 19 bases. CDR3 length: 17 amino acids. Germline-derived CDR1 and CDR2 are SGDLS and YYNGEE. CDR3 DNA sequence: TGTGCCAGCAGCGTTGGGGACGAGGCGGGCCATTCCTACGAGCAGTACTTC. Protein product: CASSVGDEAGHSYEQYF.

This clonotype has ten or more counts. The gene calls are TRBV9 and TRBJ1-4; 8 nucleotides align to TRBD1. The CDR3 extends over 17 amino acids. Unmatched junction bases numbered 12, after V lost 4 bases and J lost 4 bases. CDR1 is SGDLS and CDR2 is YYNGEE in the germline V gene. The CDR3 DNA is TGTGCCAGCAGCTCAAGGACAGGGAGCGAGAGTAATGAAAAACTGTTTTTT. Encoded protein: CASSSRTGSESNEKLFF.

This clonotype was seen ten or more times. The rearrangement uses TRBV9 and TRBJ2-3; 10 bases match TRBD2. Germline trimming cut 0 bases from V and 4 bases from J; bases unmatched to any gene: 5. Germline V gene data show CDR1 as SGDLS and CDR2 as YYNGEE. The CDR3 is made up of 16 amino acids. CDR3 residues: CASSVESGGAPDTQYF. The CDR3 nucleotides are TGTGCCAGCAGCGTAGAAAGCGGGGGGGCCCCAGATACGCAGTATTTT.

This clonotype was seen at least ten times. V gene TRBV9 combines with J gene TRBJ1-2; the match to TRBD1 covers 8 bases. This CDR3 has 17 residues. The junction had 13 bases not matched to a gene; V was cut back by 1 base and J by 5 bases. Germline-derived CDR1 and CDR2 are SGDLS and YYNGEE. The chain's CDR3 is CASSVRPTPDRVYGYTF. Here the CDR3 DNA reads TGTGCCAGCAGCGTACGGCCCACCCCGGACAGGGTTTATGGCTACACCTTC.

This clonotype ranks as medium-sized. The V gene is TRBV9, the J gene TRBJ2-3; possibly TRBD2 for D (6 bases). Germline lookup yields CDR1 SGDLS and CDR2 YYNGEE. V was shortened by 3 bases and J by 3 bases, with 11 bases between the two germline ends. The length of the CDR3 is 14 residues. The CDR3: CASSGVAATDTQYF. The CDR3 DNA reads as TGTGCCAGCAGCGGTGTAGCGGCGACAGATACGCAGTATTTT.

Within the sample, this clonotype is medium-sized. This chain joins TRBV9 and TRBJ2-2; D perhaps matches TRBD1 (6 bases). This CDR3 region has 15 residues. CDR1 is SGDLS and CDR2 is YYNGEE in the germline V gene. V was cut by 0 bases and J by 6 bases, with 12 bases left in between. The CDR3 nucleotides are TGTGCCAGCAGCGTAGCGGCAGGGGTGGCCGGGGAGCTGTTTTTT. As protein: CASSVAAGVAGELFF.

This clonotype appeared many times. The V gene is TRBV9, the J gene TRBJ1-2; perhaps TRBD1 as D (5 bases). CDR1 and CDR2 from the germline V gene are SGDLS and YYNGEE. The CDR3 has 15 amino acids. Trimming removed 0 bases at V and 3 bases at J, with 12 bases between. DNA of the CDR3: TGTGCCAGCAGCGTAGCTGGGCGGGGGTACTATGGCTACACCTTC. Translation: CASSVAGRGYYGYTF.

The chain recombines TRBV9 with TRBJ2-1; 10 bases fit TRBD2. The V gene end was trimmed by 0 bases and the J gene end by 10 bases; junction bases not matched to a gene: 10. The germline CDR1 and CDR2 sequences are SGDLS and YYNGEE. The CDR3 sequence is 16 residues long. The CDR3 loop reads CASSVDLAGVSREQFF. The DNA of the CDR3 is TGTGCCAGCAGCGTAGACCTAGCGGGAGTGTCAAGGGAGCAGTTCTTC.

The sample holds many counts of this clonotype. The chain carries TRBV9 and TRBJ1-1; D is unresolved. Germline CDR1 is SGDLS and CDR2 is YYNGEE. The CDR3 is made up of 14 amino acids. The V and J ends lost 2 bases and 1 base respectively, with 9 bases between them. In nucleotides, the CDR3 is TGTGCCAGCAGCGTGGGTCGGGGGAACACTGAAGCTTTCTTT. The encoded protein is CASSVGRGNTEAFF. Complete variable domain (other parts from reference TRBV9 and TRBJ1-1): DSGVTQTPKHLITATGQRVTLRCSPRSGDLSVYWYQQSLDQGLQFLIQYYNGEERAKGNILERFSAQQFPDLHSELNLSSLELGDSALYFCASSVGRGNTEAFFGQGTRLTVV.

This clonotype has a count of ten or more. The chain carries TRBV9 and TRBJ2-7; 7 nucleotides match TRBD2. The trim removed 2 bases at V and 1 base at J, leaving 3 bases unmatched. This CDR3 is 14 amino acids long. The germline CDR1 and CDR2 sequences are SGDLS and YYNGEE. The CDR3 nucleotides are TGTGCCAGCAGCGTGCTCGGGGGGTCCTACGAGCAGTACTTC. Translating it yields CASSVLGGSYEQYF.

This clonotype has at least ten counts. The rearrangement joins TRBV9 to TRBJ2-3, with TRBD2 identical over 12 bases. With 3 bases clipped from V and 4 bases from J, the junction kept 18 bases outside the gene matches. There are 20 residues in the CDR3. The germline CDR1 and CDR2 sequences are SGDLS and YYNGEE. The DNA for the CDR3 is TGTGCCAGCAGCGAGCCCCCGACTAGCGGGGGACCTGCGGGCCCAGATACGCAGTATTTT. It yields the protein CASSEPPTSGGPAGPDTQYF.

Many counts were recorded for this clonotype. The genes are TRBV9 and TRBJ2-3; D may be TRBD2 (5 bases). CDR1 and CDR2 from the germline V gene are SGDLS and YYNGEE. Trimming took 0 bases from V and 3 from J, leaving 11 bases between them. The CDR3 consists of 15 residues. The DNA of the CDR3 is TGTGCCAGCAGCGTAGACAGAGGAGGAACAGATACGCAGTATTTT. Translation: CASSVDRGGTDTQYF.

Judged by abundance, this clonotype is medium-sized. The gene calls are TRBV9 and TRBJ2-1, with D maybe TRBD2 (5 bases). Germline CDR1 SGDLS, CDR2 YYNGEE. This CDR3 contains 15 residues. V was pared by 3 bases and J by 1 base, with 11 bases between. CDR3 protein: CASSAVGDSYNEQFF. The CDR3 nucleotides read TGTGCCAGCAGCGCTGTGGGAGATTCCTACAATGAGCAGTTCTTC.

The table lists this clonotype with many counts. V is TRBV9 and J is TRBJ2-7, with no clear D. Germline-derived CDR1 and CDR2 are SGDLS and YYNGEE. Trimming removed 2 bases from V and 5 bases from J, with 14 bases in between. CDR3 size: 14 residues. The CDR3 sequence is CASSVGPDYNEQYF. The CDR3 DNA follows: TGTGCCAGCAGCGTTGGCCCGGATTACAACGAGCAGTACTTC.